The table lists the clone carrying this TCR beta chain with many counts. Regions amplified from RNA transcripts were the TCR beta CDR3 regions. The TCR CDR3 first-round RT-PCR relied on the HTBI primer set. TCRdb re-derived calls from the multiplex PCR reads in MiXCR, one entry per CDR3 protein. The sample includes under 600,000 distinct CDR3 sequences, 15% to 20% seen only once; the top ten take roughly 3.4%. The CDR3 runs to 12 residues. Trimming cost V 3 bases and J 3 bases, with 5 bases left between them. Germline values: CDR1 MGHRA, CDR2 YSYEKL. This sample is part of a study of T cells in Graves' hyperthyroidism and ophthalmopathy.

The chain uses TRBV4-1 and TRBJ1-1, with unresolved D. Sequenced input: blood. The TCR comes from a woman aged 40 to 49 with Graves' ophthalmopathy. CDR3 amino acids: CASSHPYTEAFF. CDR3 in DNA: TGCGCCAGCAGCCACCCCTACACTGAAGCTTTCTTT.